This T cell receptor beta chain was identified in a study of shared clonotypes between healthy human individuals (dated by TCRdb to about 2020). A note on the overall study: A few men and two women, aged 18 to 49 years, made up the cohort. Libraries were prepared and TCR repertoires were sequenced by different laboratories using diverse techniques, in order to increase sequencing depth and limit assay-specific biases. For each donor, three plates each were used for CD4 naive and CD4 memory, two plates were used for CD8 naive, and one plate was used for CD8 memory. To estimate repertoire size and how much clonotypes are shared between individuals, the study performed deep sequencing of blood TCR repertoires from a handful of healthy adults. Between about 0.85 and 8.9 billion PBMCs per donor were obtained by leukapheresis.

Points the paper makes about the study in general: Estimated clonotype richness was generally larger for naive than for memory subsets. Sampling was restricted to blood, and TCR repertoires in tissue are likely to differ from TCR repertoires in blood. Because the study included only a small number of donors, the genetic and exposure-history diversity represented was limited. When a few donors were compared, the shared fraction of clonotypes was 5% to 6.5% for naive CD4, more than 3% for naive CD8, roughly 2.3% for memory CD4, and 0.4% for memory CD8. Even with the large sequencing depth, rarefaction of the sorted-subset datasets indicated that sequencing was incomplete. Compared with non-shared clonotypes, clonotypes shared by all four sorted-subset donors had higher generation probabilities. Based on pairwise subsampling, the degree of clonotype sharing among donors was expected to be affected by sequencing depth.

CD8 naive samples were CD45RO-negative cells positively selected for CCR7, giving a CD45RA+CCR7+ population that excluded TemRA cells. The donors were healthy, HIV-negative adults who had no recently reported acute infections or vaccinations. Every donor was a Caucasian adult residing in Nashville, Tennessee, USA. After blood collection by leukapheresis, PBMCs were isolated using Ficoll-Histopaque density gradient centrifugation and then cryopreserved in the vapor phase of liquid nitrogen. Purity and quantity of every magnetically sorted T cell population were checked by analytical flow cytometry. Genomic DNA was isolated from each sorted fraction and quantified by UV absorbance on a Nanodrop 2000c. As concerns this clone: No antigen is known for it. Base qualities were left out, and no much larger clone turns up one base away.

The germline ends are 19 bases apart after V is trimmed by 5 bases and J by 2 bases. The germline V gene sets CDR1 to SGHAT and CDR2 to FQNNGV. Spanning cysteine to phenylalanine, the CDR3 consists of 16 amino acids. Solely the CDR3 DNA is kept, with 48 bases framed from the first base. TCR CDR3 regions were amplified from genomic DNA by multiplex PCR using the deep immunoSEQ assay. For each cell subset, the extracted genomic DNA was distributed evenly across all wells of several immunoSEQ 96-well plates, and each plate served as one replicate. For sorted subsets, about 200 ng genomic DNA, equal to 25,000 to 35,000 T cell genomes, was loaded into each replicate PCR. The purified libraries were quantified using a Qubit 3.0 fluorometer, sized with a Bioanalyzer 2100, and then quantified again using the KAPA Library Quantification kit. Each immunoSEQ 96-well plate was sequenced on its own single-read 150-cycle Illumina NextSeq 550 flow cell. The original methods were these. Because the immunoSEQ output included only junctional sequences and no quality scores, the filtering could not be the same as the filtering used for full-length reads. Sequences were annotated with PyIR, a Python wrapper for IgBLAST v1.9, and V/J genes and CDR3 were assigned using IMGT germline references. Reads were filtered out if the reads had weak V/J assignments (E-value above 1e-6), no CDR3, stop codons, out-of-frame junctions, or ambiguous translated residues. A V3J clonotype was defined by an identical inferred V gene, J gene, and CDR3 amino acid sequence. Percentage overlap between repertoires was computed as shared unique clonotypes divided by the size of the smaller repertoire. Repertoire richness was assessed with RTK rarefaction, the Chao1 estimator, and Recon v2.1 estimates of unobserved clonotypes. Generation probabilities for all TCRbeta clonotypes obtained by the gDNA method from several donors were computed using OLGA. Imported from immuneACCESS, the table was reduced by TCRdb to in-frame sequences with V and J called. These copies leave out some clones; in studies compared against another copy, an unresolved V gene accounts for under half, and the cause of the remainder is not known. V and J calls and clone size follow that table, whereas D and trimming were derived from the DNA. A total of hundreds of thousands of clones appear in this sample, around 96% of them only once. The top ten hold about 0.11% of the sample.

This chain is built from TRBV11-2 and TRBJ2-7, with TRBD2 perhaps the D gene, on 6 matching bases. The origin of this receptor is a woman between 25 and 40 years old in good health. The material sequenced was naive CD8+ T cells sorted from blood. The cell subset or site label of this sample denotes: CD45RA+CCR7+. The nucleotide sequence is TGTGCCAGCAGCCCTCTTCGGGGGAAGAGAACCTACGAGCAGTACTTC. It encodes CASSPLRGKRTYEQYF.